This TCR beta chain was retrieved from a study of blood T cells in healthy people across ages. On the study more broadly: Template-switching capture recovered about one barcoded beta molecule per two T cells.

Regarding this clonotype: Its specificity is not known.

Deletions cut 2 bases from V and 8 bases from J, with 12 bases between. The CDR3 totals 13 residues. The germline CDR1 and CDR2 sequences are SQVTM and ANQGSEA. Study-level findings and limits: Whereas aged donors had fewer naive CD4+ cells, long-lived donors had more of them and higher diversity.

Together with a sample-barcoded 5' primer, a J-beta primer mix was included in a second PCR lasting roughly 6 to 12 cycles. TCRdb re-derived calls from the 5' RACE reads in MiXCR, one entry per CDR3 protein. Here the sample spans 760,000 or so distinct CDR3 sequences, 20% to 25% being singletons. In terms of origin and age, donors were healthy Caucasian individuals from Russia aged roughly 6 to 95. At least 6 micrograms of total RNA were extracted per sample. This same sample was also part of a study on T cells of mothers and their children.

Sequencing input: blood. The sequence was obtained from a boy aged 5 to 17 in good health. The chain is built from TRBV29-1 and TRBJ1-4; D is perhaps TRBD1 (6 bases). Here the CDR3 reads CSVEYRENEKLFF. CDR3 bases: TGCAGCGTTGAATACAGGGAGAACGAAAAACTGTTTTTT.